This T cell receptor beta chain was captured in a study of blood T cell repertoires in COVID-19. Study at large: COVID-19 samples from acute and convalescent phases originated in the United States, Italy and Spain.

Authors' data handling: Amplifying reference gene primers gave estimates of nucleated cell counts. Repertoires were generated with immunoSEQ multiplex PCR, while TCRdb's copy carries only in-frame clones and drops some. V, J and clone size were drawn from that table, and D and trimming were deduced from the DNA. The sample yields 85,000 to 100,000 clones, around 88% seen once. The Seattle patients, enrolled during active infection, were followed longitudinally. The germline gives CDR1 LNHNV, CDR2 YYDKDF (reference sequence). This CDR3 comprises 14 residues. Trimming removed 2 bases at V and 3 bases at J, with 10 bases between.

The material sequenced was peripheral blood. The J gene is TRBJ1-1, the V gene TRBV15, with D perhaps matching TRBD1 (5 bases). This TCR was sampled from a man aged 50 to 60 with COVID-19, enrolled during active disease. For the CDR3, the DNA is TGTGCCACCAGCAGACAGGGAACGGACACTGAAGCTTTCTTT. This gives the protein CATSRQGTDTEAFF.